This TCR beta chain was sequenced for a study of cytomegalovirus exposure and HLA in healthy donors. Study observations and caveats: Among the sequence variants, a highly shared cluster was likely an artifact of sequencing.

With 60 Vbeta and 13 Jbeta primers, the PCR was carried out. Data came from immunoSEQ multiplex PCR; TCRdb stores just in-frame clones and leaves some out. The sample carries approximately 110,000 clones, approximately 80% recorded once. About this clone: The antigen is undetermined.

The receptor's source is a human donor in good health. The sequenced sample was PBMCs.

The CDR3 DNA is TGTGCCAGCAGCAGCACCGGGGAGCTGTTTTTT. Protein: CASSSTGELFF. The V gene is TRBV6-1, the J gene TRBJ2-2; no firm D call. The CDR3 sequence is 11 residues long. Germline CDR1 is MNHNS and CDR2 is SASEGT. Trimming took off 6 bases at V and 4 bases at J, with 3 bases between the two ends.